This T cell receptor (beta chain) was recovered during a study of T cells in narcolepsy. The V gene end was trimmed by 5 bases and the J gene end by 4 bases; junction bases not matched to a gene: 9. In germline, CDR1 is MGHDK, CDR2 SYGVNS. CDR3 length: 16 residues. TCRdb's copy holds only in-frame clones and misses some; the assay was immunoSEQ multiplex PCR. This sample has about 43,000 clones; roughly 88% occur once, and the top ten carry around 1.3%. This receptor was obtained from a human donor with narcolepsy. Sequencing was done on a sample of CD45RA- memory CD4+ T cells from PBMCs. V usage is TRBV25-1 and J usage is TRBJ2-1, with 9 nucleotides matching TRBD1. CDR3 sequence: CASSSATGGFYNEQFF. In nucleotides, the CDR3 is TGTGCCAGCAGTAGCGCGACAGGGGGGTTTTACAATGAGCAGTTCTTC.